This TCR beta chain was retrieved from a study of blood T cell repertoires in COVID-19 (dated by TCRdb to the early 2020s). About the study as a whole: Samples covering the acute and convalescent phases of COVID-19 were provided by collaborators in the United States, Italy and Spain. The prospective study material was composed of cDNA or gDNA derived from T cells, B-cell-depleted T cells, or PBMCs. Subjects who had been exposed to COVID-19, were actively infected with it, or had recovered from it provided the deeply sampled blood TCRbeta repertoires that made up the dataset. A freely available public database, intended as a resource for researchers studying the immune response to SARS-CoV-2, is where the repertoires were released. Samples came from the ongoing ImmuneRACE study (first 160 participants) plus 1,254 subjects from 6 global collaborators. The sample metadata nearly always contained a de-identified subject ID, COVID-19 status, age in years and sex. Where HLA class I and class II types were available, the types were taken from metadata supplied by the sample provider, not from assay-based typing.

Based on the germline V gene, the CDR1 and CDR2 sequences are SGHVS and FQNEAQ. V and J are trimmed by 1 base and 1 base, and the gene matches miss 2 bases of the junction. The CDR3 starts with the cysteine, ends with the phenylalanine, and has 15 residues. Of all the DNA, just the CDR3 is kept, 45 bases in frame from base 1. The collaborating institutions used their own protocols to collect whole blood in K2EDTA tubes. Collaborator samples were shipped for TCRbeta analysis as frozen whole blood, isolated PBMCs, or DNA extracted from either sample type. Details on this clone: Which antigen it targets is not known. No base qualities exist here, and no much larger clone lies one base off it.

TCRbeta CDR3 regions were amplified from genomic DNA using the immunoSEQ Assay, a bias-controlled multiplex PCR. From the authors' description of their analysis: The number of nucleated cells in each sample was estimated by amplification of reference gene primers within the assay. To quantify the absolute abundance of each unique TCRbeta CDR3 rearrangement, sequence reads were collapsed and filtered. For each sample, productive Simpson clonality was calculated as the square root of Simpson's diversity index across productive rearrangements. Here the immuneACCESS table is served through TCRdb, limited to in-frame sequences with V and J called. Missing clones are a known gap in these copies; in checked studies unresolved V genes cover under half, and the rest lacks a known reason. V and J calls and clone size are as listed in that table; D and trimming were resolved from the DNA. A total of about 240,000 clones appear in this sample, 70% to 85% of them only once. The ten largest clones capture approximately 9.4% of the sample.

Results and caveats for the whole study, not just this receptor: The amount of clinical and demographic metadata varied by source and participant and was provided uncurated.

The TCR originated in a woman aged 80 or over with acute or convalescent COVID-19. Source material: peripheral blood. This chain joins TRBV7-8 to TRBJ1-1; 8 of the junction bases match TRBD1. The DNA is TGTGCCAGCAGCTTAGTACAGGGGGAGAACACTGAAGCTTTCTTT. Translated, it gives CASSLVQGENTEAFF.